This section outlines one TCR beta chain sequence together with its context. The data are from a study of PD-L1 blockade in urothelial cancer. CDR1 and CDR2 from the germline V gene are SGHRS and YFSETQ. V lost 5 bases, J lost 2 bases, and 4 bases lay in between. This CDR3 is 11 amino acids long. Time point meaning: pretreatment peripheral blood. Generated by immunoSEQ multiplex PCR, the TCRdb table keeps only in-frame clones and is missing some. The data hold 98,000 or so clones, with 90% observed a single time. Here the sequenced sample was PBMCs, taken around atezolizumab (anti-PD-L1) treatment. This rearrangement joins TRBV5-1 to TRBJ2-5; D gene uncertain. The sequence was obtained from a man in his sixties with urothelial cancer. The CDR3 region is CASREQETQYF. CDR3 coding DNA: TGCGCCAGCAGGGAGCAAGAGACCCAGTACTTC.